These 28 T cell receptor beta chains came from one sample sequenced in a study of blood T cell repertoires in COVID-19. Method: immunoSEQ multiplex PCR; TCRdb's copy keeps in-frame clones and lacks some. The profile covers roughly 240,000 clones, with about 88% appearing a single time and 3.6% taken by the ten largest. Sequencing used peripheral blood. The receptors derive from a man aged 18 to 35 with active or convalescent COVID-19.

This chain connects TRBV29-1 to TRBJ2-1; 7 nucleotides match TRBD2. V trimming: 3 bases; J trimming: 10 bases; junction bases outside the gene matches: 6. Germline V gives CDR1 SQVTM, CDR2 ANQGSEA. This CDR3 comprises 12 residues. CDR3 loop: CSVDKTSREQFF. CDR3 coding DNA: TGCAGCGTTGATAAGACTAGCCGGGAGCAGTTCTTC.

The chain recombines TRBV4-2 with TRBJ1-2; D uncertain. Germline assignment: CDR1 LGHNA and CDR2 YNFKEQ. V lost 5 bases and J lost 8, with 18 bases in between. The CDR3 sequence is 14 residues long. CDR3 amino acids: CASSTREGAGGYTF. CDR3 in DNA: TGTGCCAGCAGCACAAGGGAGGGCGCGGGAGGCTACACCTTC.

This clone was found once. The rearrangement links TRBV2 to TRBJ2-5; TRBD1 agrees at 12 bases. J was trimmed by 7 bases and V by 3 bases; bases with no gene match: 6. Per germline, CDR1 SNHLY and CDR2 FYNNEI. The CDR3 spans 15 residues. The CDR3 sequence: CASSERDRGLVTQYF. CDR3 nucleotide sequence: TGTGCCAGCAGTGAGCGGGACAGGGGGCTTGTGACCCAGTACTTC. The whole variable domain, remainder taken from reference TRBV2 and TRBJ2-5, is EPEVTQTPSHQVTQMGQEVILRCVPISNHLYFYWYRQILGQKVEFLVSFYNNEISEKSEIFDDQFSVERPDGSNFTLKIRSTKLEDSAMYFCASSERDRGLVTQYFGPGTRLLVL.

The V and J genes are TRBV14 and TRBJ2-3, with 10 bases fitting TRBD2. Trimming at V came to 4 bases and at J to 6 bases, leaving 4 bases not matched to a gene. Germline assignment: CDR1 SGHDN and CDR2 FVKESK. The CDR3 consists of 14 residues. CDR3 amino acids: CASSPSGGGDTQYF. The CDR3 DNA sequence: TGTGCCAGCAGCCCTAGCGGGGGAGGGGATACGCAGTATTTT.

CDR3 DNA sequence: TGTGCCAGCAGCGCACAGCAGGGTGAGCAGTTCTTC. It yields the protein CASSAQQGEQFF. This chain links TRBV9 with TRBJ2-1, with D perhaps TRBD1 (5 bases). Germline V CDR1 and CDR2: SGDLS, YYNGEE. Deletions cut 3 bases from V and 9 bases from J, with 10 bases between. CDR3 length: 12 residues.

The V gene is TRBV28, the J gene TRBJ1-2; D not certain. Per the germline V gene, CDR1 is MDHEN and CDR2 is SYDVKM. Trimming pared 1 base from V and 5 bases from J, leaving 11 bases between. CDR3 length: 14 amino acids. CDR3 in amino acids: CASSLLEENYGYTF. CDR3 bases: TGTGCCAGCAGTTTATTAGAAGAGAATTATGGCTACACCTTC.

The genes are TRBV14 and TRBJ2-2, with 7 bases matching TRBD1. This CDR3 has 14 residues. Germline lookup yields CDR1 SGHDN and CDR2 FVKESK. Trimming took 6 bases from V and 5 from J; bases not matched to a gene: 6. Here the CDR3 reads CASRGTVPTGELFF. The CDR3 region has the DNA TGTGCCAGCAGGGGGACAGTCCCGACCGGGGAGCTGTTTTTT.

The chain combines TRBV18 with TRBJ2-7, with a possible D match to TRBD1 (7 bases). V was shortened by 5 bases and J by 6 bases, with 17 bases between the two germline ends. The CDR3 contains 14 residues. Germline V gene sequence: CDR1 KGHSH, CDR2 LQKENI. CDR3 DNA sequence: TGTGCCAGCTCATTGCAGGAGGGGGCCCTCGAGCAGTACTTC. This sequence encodes CASSLQEGALEQYF.

The rearrangement joins TRBV15 to TRBJ2-2, with TRBD1 matching 7 bases. The CDR3 totals 14 residues. With V trimmed by 4 bases and J by 5 bases, 4 bases remained unmatched. Germline CDR1 is LNHNV and CDR2 is YYDKDF (reference sequence). As DNA, the CDR3 is TGTGCCACCAGCACCCTGGACAGGACCGGGGAGCTGTTTTTT. Translated, it gives CATSTLDRTGELFF.

This clone was picked up one time. The rearrangement uses TRBV12-3 or TRBV12-4 and TRBJ2-7, with D perhaps matching TRBD2 (5 bases). The CDR3 has 10 residues. With 2 bases removed from V and 9 bases from J, the gap between germline ends came to 5 bases. CDR3: CASSLSGQYF. The DNA of the CDR3 is TGTGCCAGCAGTTTAAGCGGGCAGTACTTC.

J is TRBJ1-2 and V is TRBV6-1; a possible D gene is TRBD1 (6 bases). Trimming cost V 2 bases and J 0 bases, with 31 bases left between them. This CDR3 region has 22 residues. From germline, CDR1 is MNHNS and CDR2 SASEGT. The CDR3 DNA sequence: TGTGCCAGCAGTGAATGGCCGAGGTCAGCGGACAGTCAAGGGAGAGCTAACTATGGCTACACCTTC. It codes for CASSEWPRSADSQGRANYGYTF.

V is TRBV5-5 and J is TRBJ2-6, with D possibly being TRBD2 (5 bases). Between the trimmed V and J ends, which lost 4 bases and 1 base, there was a span of 12 bases. The V gene's germline CDR1 is SGHKS and CDR2 YYEKEE (reference sequence). The CDR3 extends over 16 amino acids. CDR3 nucleotide sequence: TGTGCCAGCAGCCCTCCTCCGGGATCTGGGGCCAACGTCCTGACTTTC. Translating it yields CASSPPPGSGANVLTF.

This chain connects TRBV11-3 to TRBJ2-2; tentatively, D is TRBD1 (5 bases). CDR3 length equals 15 residues. Germline V gene sequence: CDR1 SGHNT, CDR2 YENEEA. Trimming pared 1 base from V and 5 bases from J, leaving 11 bases between. CDR3 region: CASSLAAGRTGELFF. CDR3 coding DNA: TGTGCCAGCAGCTTAGCGGCAGGGCGAACCGGGGAGCTGTTTTTT.

The chain is built from TRBV7-3 and TRBJ2-3; D call uncertain. CDR1 is SGHTA and CDR2 is FQGTGA in the germline V gene. The CDR3 is 14 residues long. The germline V and J ends were trimmed by 5 bases and 2 bases, with 11 bases remaining between them. CDR3 sequence: CASSPGFFTDTQYF. CDR3 in DNA: TGTGCCAGCAGCCCAGGATTTTTCACAGATACGCAGTATTTT.

V gene TRBV20-1 combines with J gene TRBJ1-4, with 8 positions matching TRBD1. The CDR3 runs 16 residues. Trimming cost V 3 bases and J 7 bases; bases outside gene matches: 13. Germline CDR1 reads DFQATT; CDR2 reads SNEGSKA (reference sequence). CDR3 coding DNA: TGCAGTGCTAGTAAAATTCTCCAGGGGGCGGGTGAAAAACTGTTTTTT. Residues: CSASKILQGAGEKLFF.

CDR3 nucleotides: TGTGCCACCAGCAGAGGAGGGCAGGGGAAAAATGAGCAGTTCTTC. This codes for CATSRGGQGKNEQFF. This chain connects TRBV15 to TRBJ2-1, with D tentatively TRBD1 (6 bases). Germline-derived CDR1 and CDR2 are LNHNV and YYDKDF (reference sequence). The CDR3 is 15 amino acids. V was clipped by 1 base and J by 7 bases, with 14 bases between them.

The count of this clone is one. The chain uses TRBV5-6 and TRBJ1-5, with D maybe TRBD1 (6 bases). Germline assignment: CDR1 SGHDT and CDR2 YYEEEE. This CDR3 contains 14 residues. The germline V and J ends were trimmed by 2 bases and 5 bases, with 11 bases remaining between them. The CDR3 DNA sequence: TGTGCCAGCAGCTTCGGCAGGGGCTATCAGCCCCAGCATTTT. The encoded protein is CASSFGRGYQPQHF.

This clone was counted between two and nine times. The chain employs TRBV18 and TRBJ1-2, with a tentative D call TRBD1 (6 bases). The germline gives CDR1 KGHSH, CDR2 LQKENI. This CDR3 contains 13 residues. Trimming pared 3 bases from V and 5 bases from J, leaving 10 bases between. The CDR3 nucleotides are TGTGCCAGCTCACCGAGTAGGGGGTATGGCTACACCTTC. It encodes CASSPSRGYGYTF. Drawing the rest from reference TRBV18 and TRBJ1-2, the complete variable domain is NAGVMQNPRHLVRRRGQEARLRCSPMKGHSHVYWYRQLPEEGLKFMVYLQKENIIDESGMPKERFSAEFPKEGPSILRIQQVVRGDSAAYFCASSPSRGYGYTFGSGTRLTVV.

Only one count was recorded for this clone. The CDR3 loop is CAWATGRVVDTQYF. The CDR3 bases are TGTGCCTGGGCGACAGGGCGGGTAGTAGATACGCAGTATTTT. The J gene is TRBJ2-3, the V gene TRBV30; 7 bases map to TRBD1. The CDR3 is made up of 14 amino acids. V lost 5 bases, J lost 5 bases, and 10 bases stayed unmatched. Germline V gene lookup returns CDR1 GTSNPN and CDR2 SVGIG (reference sequence).

This chain uses TRBV28 with TRBJ2-5, with 11 bases aligning to TRBD2. This CDR3 contains 15 residues. The ends lost 6 bases at V and 1 base at J; junction bases unmatched: 4. Germline V gene lookup returns CDR1 MDHEN and CDR2 SYDVKM. In DNA form, the CDR3 reads TGTGCCAGCAGGGAGACTAGCGGGGCCCAAGAGACCCAGTACTTC. Translation gives CASRETSGAQETQYF.

The rearrangement links TRBV5-4 to TRBJ2-5; 7 bases match TRBD2. Germline V gene lookup returns CDR1 SGHNT and CDR2 YYREEE (reference sequence). Losses at the gene ends were 4 bases for V and 2 bases for J; bases not matched to a gene: 5. This CDR3 has 14 amino acids. CDR3 sequence: CASSPGLGQETQYF. CDR3 in DNA: TGTGCCAGCAGCCCCGGACTAGGACAAGAGACCCAGTACTTC.

J is TRBJ2-7 and V is TRBV27, with D possibly matching TRBD2 (5 bases). Trimming shortened V by 6 bases and J by 2 bases, and 14 bases separated the two germline ends. There are 14 residues in the CDR3. Looked up from germline, CDR1 is MNHEY and CDR2 is SMNVEV (reference sequence). The CDR3 DNA reads as TGTGCCAGCAGCCTATCGGGGTTTGCCTACGAGCAGTACTTC. This translates into CASSLSGFAYEQYF.

The chain joins TRBV19 to TRBJ1-5, with 8 bases matching TRBD1. V lost 8 bases and J lost 1; bases outside the gene matches: 7. Per the germline V gene, CDR1 is LNHDA and CDR2 is SQIVND (reference sequence). There are 15 residues in the CDR3. CDR3 DNA: TGTGCCAGTGATACAGGGGGGAGGAGCAATCAGCCCCAGCATTTT. Protein product: CASDTGGRSNQPQHF. Combining the CDR3 with reference TRBV19 and TRBJ1-5 gives the whole variable domain DGGITQSPKYLFRKEGQNVTLSCEQNLNHDAMYWYRQDPGQGLRLIYYSQIVNDFQKGDIAEGYSVSREKKESFPLTVTSAQKNPTAFYLCASDTGGRSNQPQHFGDGTRLSIL.

The chain couples TRBV6-1 to TRBJ2-5; D possibly corresponds to TRBD1 (7 bases). V lost 3 bases and J lost 5, with 16 bases in between. In germline, CDR1 is MNHNS, CDR2 SASEGT. This CDR3 region has 15 residues. The CDR3 here is CASSDQTGTWETQYF. In DNA form, the CDR3 reads TGTGCCAGCAGTGACCAGACAGGGACTTGGGAGACCCAGTACTTC.

J is TRBJ1-5 and V is TRBV23-1; possible D gene TRBD1, 5 bases. TRBV23-1 counts as an open reading frame of uncertain function. The V end lost 5 bases, the J end lost 13 bases, and 9 bases lay between the germline ends. The CDR3 contains 10 residues. Here the CDR3 DNA reads TGCGCCAGCAGTTCGGGGGGACAGCATTTT. It is translated as CASSSGGQHF.

This clone has only one observation. J is TRBJ2-7 and V is TRBV19; D possibly corresponds to TRBD1 (6 bases). V shed 5 bases and J shed 1 base, with 15 bases lying between them. Germline CDR1 LNHDA, CDR2 SQIVND (reference sequence). The CDR3 consists of 15 residues. The CDR3 protein is CASSPRGFQSYEQYF. DNA of the CDR3: TGTGCCAGTAGTCCCAGGGGCTTTCAGTCCTACGAGCAGTACTTC.

The chain couples TRBV11-3 to TRBJ1-2, with 7 bases that match TRBD1. Per the germline V gene, CDR1 is SGHNT and CDR2 is YENEEA. J was trimmed by 8 bases and V by 5 bases; bases with no gene match: 8. The CDR3 has 13 residues. CDR3 protein: CASSPQGTGGYTF. The CDR3 DNA reads as TGTGCCAGCAGCCCACAGGGGACGGGAGGCTACACCTTC.

In regard to this clone: Other DNA sequences of this sample code for an identical CDR3. The rearrangement links TRBV15 to TRBJ1-3; 8 bases match TRBD1. Germline V gene lookup returns CDR1 LNHNV and CDR2 YYDKDF (reference sequence). This CDR3 comprises 15 residues. The V segment lost 0 bases and the J segment 4 bases; nucleotides outside the gene matches: 2. This chain's CDR3 is CATSRDRGRGNTIYF. As DNA, the CDR3 is TGTGCCACCAGCAGAGACAGGGGGCGCGGAAACACCATATATTTT.